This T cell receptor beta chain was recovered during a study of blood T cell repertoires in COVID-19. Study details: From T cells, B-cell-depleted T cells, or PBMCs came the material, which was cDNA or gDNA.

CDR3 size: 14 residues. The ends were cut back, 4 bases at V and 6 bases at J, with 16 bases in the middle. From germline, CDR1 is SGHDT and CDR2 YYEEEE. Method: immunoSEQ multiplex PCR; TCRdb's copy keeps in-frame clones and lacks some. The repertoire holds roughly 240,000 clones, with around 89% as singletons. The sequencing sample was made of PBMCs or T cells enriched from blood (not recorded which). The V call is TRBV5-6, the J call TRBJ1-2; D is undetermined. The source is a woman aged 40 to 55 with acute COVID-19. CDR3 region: CASSPAGRSHGYTF. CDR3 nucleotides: TGTGCCAGCAGCCCTGCGGGCAGGAGCCATGGCTACACCTTC.